Each of the 22 T cell receptor beta chains below was sequenced from the same sample in a study of control samples from healthy donors and cancer patients (dated by TCRdb to the early 2020s). Receptor libraries were prepared by the immunoSEQ multiplex PCR assay. The clones in this table, taken by TCRdb from immuneACCESS, are in-frame only. Not every clone is retained; where verified, under half of the shortfall comes from an unresolved V gene, and the cause of the rest is unknown. This sample is represented by about 120,000 clones; approximately 92% of them were singletons. The leading ten clones occupy just under 0.6% of the sample. Sequenced: PBMCs. Receptor source: a man aged 80 or over with head and neck cancer.

The chain employs TRBV7-9 and TRBJ2-7, with D perhaps matching TRBD1 (5 bases). Deletions cut 5 bases from V and 2 bases from J, with 10 bases between. The CDR3 is 13 residues long. Germline CDR1 SEHNR, CDR2 FQNEAQ (reference sequence). CDR3 coding DNA: TGTGCCAGCAGCCCCGACAGAGCCTACGAGCAGTACTTC. Its translation: CASSPDRAYEQYF.

The CDR3 region has the DNA TGTGCCAGCAGGCAACTGAGCGTGTACAATGAGCAGTTCTTC. This encodes CASRQLSVYNEQFF. The J gene is TRBJ2-1, the V gene TRBV6-5; D remains ambiguous. V gave up 6 bases and J gave up 4 bases, with 13 bases separating them. CDR3 length: 14 amino acids. The germline CDR1 and CDR2 sequences are MNHEY and SVGAGI.

The chain has TRBV27 and TRBJ2-7, with 8 bases that match TRBD1. The germline V gene has CDR1 MNHEY and CDR2 SMNVEV (reference sequence). V was clipped by 5 bases and J by 0 bases; unmatched bases: 9. The CDR3 covers 16 residues. The CDR3: CASSPGRTGLSYEQYF. DNA for the CDR3: TGTGCCAGCAGTCCAGGGAGGACAGGGCTCTCCTACGAGCAGTACTTC.

This chain uses TRBV14 with TRBJ1-2, with 10 bases identical to TRBD1. Unmatched junction bases numbered 6, after V lost 4 bases and J lost 10 bases. The length of the CDR3 is 13 residues. The V gene's germline CDR1 is SGHDN and CDR2 FVKESK. CDR3 nucleotides: TGTGCCAGCAGCCCAGGGACAGGGGCCGTCTACACCTTC. It codes for CASSPGTGAVYTF. The full variable domain, rest sourced from reference TRBV14 and TRBJ1-2, is EAGVTQFPSHSVIEKGQTVTLRCDPISGHDNLYWYRRVMGKEIKFLLHFVKESKQDESGMPNNRFLAERTGGTYSTLKVQPAELEDSGVYFCASSPGTGAVYTFGSGTRLTVV.

The chain joins TRBV25-1 to TRBJ2-3, with 10 bases that match TRBD2. CDR1 is MGHDK and CDR2 is SYGVNS in the germline V gene. After removal of 7 bases from V and 3 bases from J, the junction contained 7 bases not matched to a gene. The CDR3 length is 15 residues. DNA for the CDR3: TGTGCCAGCATTGCTAGCGGGAGTCAGACAGATACGCAGTATTTT. Translated: CASIASGSQTDTQYF.

V usage is TRBV5-1 and J usage is TRBJ1-1; D ambiguous. Germline assignment: CDR1 SGHRS and CDR2 YFSETQ. The CDR3 runs 13 residues. Trimming pared 4 bases from V and 0 bases from J, leaving 7 bases between. The DNA of the CDR3 is TGCGCCAGCAGCCAAAATCTGAACACTGAAGCTTTCTTT. Translated: CASSQNLNTEAFF.

J is TRBJ2-3 and V is TRBV10-2; TRBD2 matches at 7 bases. The CDR3 sequence is 16 residues long. Per germline, CDR1 WSHSY and CDR2 SAAADI. Trimming took 0 bases from V and 1 from J; bases not matched to a gene: 4. The CDR3 sequence: CASSESVGGGTDTQYF. The CDR3 DNA reads as TGCGCCAGCAGTGAGTCGGTGGGAGGGGGCACAGATACGCAGTATTTT.

CDR3 nucleotides: TGTGCCAGCAGTGATGGACAGCTCTACGAGCAGTACTTC. It is translated as CASSDGQLYEQYF. The J gene is TRBJ2-7, the V gene TRBV25-1; weak D call: TRBD1 (6 bases). The CDR3 runs to 13 residues. V dropped 3 bases and J dropped 3 bases, with 9 bases sitting between them. Germline-derived CDR1 and CDR2 are MGHDK and SYGVNS.

The chain joins TRBV2 to TRBJ2-7; D may be TRBD1 (6 bases). V was cut by 3 bases and J by 4 bases, with 13 bases left in between. There are 14 residues in the CDR3. Germline assignment: CDR1 SNHLY and CDR2 FYNNEI. Here the CDR3 DNA reads TGTGCCAGCAGTGATAAGGGGACACCATACGAGCAGTACTTC. It yields the protein CASSDKGTPYEQYF.

The table lists this clone with a count of one. This chain connects TRBV28 to TRBJ2-1, with 14 positions matching TRBD2. From germline, CDR1 is MDHEN and CDR2 SYDVKM. CDR3 length equals 19 residues. Trimming took 3 bases from V and 4 from J; bases not matched to a gene: 11. CDR3 sequence (DNA): TGTGCCAGCAGTTTTGAGACTAGCGGGAGGGCAATTGGTTACAATGAGCAGTTCTTC. Protein: CASSFETSGRAIGYNEQFF.

The CDR3 protein is CASSQRGQYNEQFF. DNA of the CDR3: TGTGCCAGCAGTCAGAGGGGGCAATACAATGAGCAGTTCTTC. The chain employs TRBV27 and TRBJ2-1; 7 bases are shared with TRBD1. Unmatched junction bases numbered 5, after V lost 5 bases and J lost 4 bases. CDR1 is MNHEY, CDR2 SMNVEV, per germline (reference sequence). CDR3 length equals 14 residues.

V is TRBV12-5 and J is TRBJ2-7; either TRBD1 or TRBD2 may supply D (6 bases each). The CDR3 is 14 residues long. The ends were cut back, 4 bases at V and 4 bases at J, with 14 bases in the middle. Germline-derived CDR1 and CDR2 are LGHNT and FRNRAP. CDR3 nucleotides: TGTGCTAGTGGTTCAGGGGCGGGAAAGTACGAGCAGTACTTC. This translates into CASGSGAGKYEQYF.

V is TRBV5-1 and J is TRBJ1-4; D gene uncertain. The CDR3 is 12 residues long. Trimming pared 2 bases from V and 5 bases from J, leaving 4 bases between. Looked up from germline, CDR1 is SGHRS and CDR2 is YFSETQ. The DNA of the CDR3 is TGCGCCAGCAGCTTACAGAATGAAAAACTGTTTTTT. This gives the protein CASSLQNEKLFF.

This sequence joins TRBV18 and TRBJ1-6, with D uncertain. The CDR3 is 15 residues long. With 4 bases removed from V and 7 bases from J, the gap between germline ends came to 14 bases. CDR1 and CDR2 from the germline V gene are KGHSH and LQKENI. The CDR3 DNA reads TGTGCCAGCTCACAGTGGACGGATTACAATTCACCCCTCCACTTT. Translating it yields CASSQWTDYNSPLHF.

The chain employs TRBV5-1 and TRBJ2-2; D is tentatively TRBD1 or TRBD2 (5 bases each). V lost 0 bases and J lost 7, with 13 bases in between. The CDR3 totals 15 residues. CDR1 is SGHRS and CDR2 is YFSETQ in the germline V gene. Here the CDR3 reads CASSLDTGAGGELFF. Here the CDR3 DNA reads TGCGCCAGCAGCTTGGACACCGGGGCGGGCGGGGAGCTGTTTTTT.

The chain joins TRBV5-1 to TRBJ2-2; the match to TRBD1 covers 8 bases. The junction had 6 bases not matched to a gene; V was cut back by 4 bases and J by 4 bases. Germline CDR1 SGHRS, CDR2 YFSETQ. This CDR3 comprises 15 residues. The CDR3 nucleotides read TGCGCCAGCAGCCTTGACAGGGGTGTCACCGGGGAGCTGTTTTTT. It specifies CASSLDRGVTGELFF.

This sequence joins TRBV7-2 and TRBJ2-1; 9 bases line up with TRBD2. Germline CDR1 and CDR2: SGHTA and FQGNSA. The CDR3 runs 16 residues. V shed 4 bases, J shed 1 base, and the junction held 5 bases outside the gene matches. The CDR3 sequence: CASSSIAGESYNEQFF. The DNA of the CDR3 is TGTGCCAGCAGCTCCATAGCGGGAGAATCCTACAATGAGCAGTTCTTC.

For the CDR3, the DNA is TGTGCCAGCAGCCGCCGGGACGAGCAGTACTTC. Residues: CASSRRDEQYF. The chain joins TRBV3-1 (or the pseudogene TRBV3-2) to TRBJ2-7; D uncertain. CDR3 length equals 11 residues. V shed 4 bases and J shed 5 bases, with 6 bases lying between them. Germline CDR1 is LGHDT and CDR2 is YNNKEL (reference sequence).

This clone was recorded only once. The genes are TRBV25-1 and TRBJ2-6; D unresolved. The CDR3 extends over 14 amino acids. Trimming removed 7 bases from V and 4 bases from J, with 11 bases in between. CDR1 and CDR2 (germline): MGHDK, SYGVNS. The CDR3 nucleotides are TGTGCCAGCACCCCATACGGGGGGGCCAACGTCCTGACTTTC. It specifies CASTPYGGANVLTF. Using reference TRBV25-1 and TRBJ2-6 for the parts outside the CDR3, the full variable domain is EADIYQTPRYLVIGTGKKITLECSQTMGHDKMYWYQQDPGMELHLIHYSYGVNSTEKGDLSSESTVSRIRTEHFPLTLESARPSHTSQYLCASTPYGGANVLTFGAGSRLTVL.

This chain joins TRBV4-3 and TRBJ2-1; D is perhaps TRBD2 (6 bases). V gave up 0 bases and J gave up 10 bases, with 13 bases separating them. The CDR3 spans 14 residues. Germline V gives CDR1 LGHNA, CDR2 YSLEER. The CDR3 region has the DNA TGCGCCAGCAGCCAAGATCCGGGAGCTAGGGAGCAGTTCTTC. It yields the protein CASSQDPGAREQFF.

The chain joins TRBV5-1 to TRBJ1-2; tentative D call: TRBD1 (5 bases). The germline V gene encodes CDR1 SGHRS and CDR2 YFSETQ. The CDR3 totals 15 residues. V gave up 0 bases and J gave up 1 base, with 10 bases separating them. CDR3 loop: CASSLGSRVNYGYTF. CDR3 nucleotide sequence: TGCGCCAGCAGCTTGGGATCCAGGGTTAACTATGGCTACACCTTC. Drawing the rest from reference TRBV5-1 and TRBJ1-2, the complete variable domain is KAGVTQTPRYLIKTRGQQVTLSCSPISGHRSVSWYQQTPGQGLQFLFEYFSETQRNKGNFPGRFSGRQFSNSRSEMNVSTLELGDSALYLCASSLGSRVNYGYTFGSGTRLTVV.

This CDR3 reads CASSLEGGTGELFF. Written as DNA, the CDR3 is TGCGCCAGCAGCTTGGAAGGGGGGACCGGGGAGCTGTTTTTT. The chain has TRBV5-1 and TRBJ2-2; D possibly uses TRBD1 or TRBD2 (6 bases each). CDR1 and CDR2 (germline): SGHRS, YFSETQ. CDR3 length: 14 residues. V lost 0 bases and J lost 5, with 8 bases in between.